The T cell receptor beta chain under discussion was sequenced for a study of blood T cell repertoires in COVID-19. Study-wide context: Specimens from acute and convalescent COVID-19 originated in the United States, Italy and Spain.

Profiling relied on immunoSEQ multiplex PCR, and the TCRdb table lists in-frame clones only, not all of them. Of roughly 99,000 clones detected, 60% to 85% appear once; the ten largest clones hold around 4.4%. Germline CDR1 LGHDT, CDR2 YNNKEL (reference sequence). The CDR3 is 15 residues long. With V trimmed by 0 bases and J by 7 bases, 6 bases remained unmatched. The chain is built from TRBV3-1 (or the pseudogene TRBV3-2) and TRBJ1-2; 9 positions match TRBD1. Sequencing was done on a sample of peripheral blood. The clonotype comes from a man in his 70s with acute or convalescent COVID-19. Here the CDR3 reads CASSQDWGQGTGYTF. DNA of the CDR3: TGTGCCAGCAGCCAAGATTGGGGACAGGGTACTGGCTACACCTTC.